This passage covers 32 T cell receptor beta chains from one sample sequenced in a study of brain T cells in children with intractable seizures. Assay used: immunoSEQ multiplex PCR; TCRdb lists only in-frame clones, some missing. The table lists about 350,000 clones, 85% to 95% of them singletons. The sample's time point: blood from clinic visit 5 months post-surgery; TSC patient then seizure free. This sample comprised peripheral blood, obtained less than 6 months after surgery. The receptor set was obtained from a boy younger than two with tuberous sclerosis and intractable seizures.

This clone was observed once. V is TRBV3-1 (or the pseudogene TRBV3-2) and J is TRBJ2-1, with D hard to call. CDR1 LGHDT and CDR2 YNNKEL come from the germline V gene (reference sequence). The CDR3 length is 14 residues. Deletions cut 4 bases from V and 7 bases from J, with 14 bases between. The CDR3 here is CASSRASAANEQFF. The CDR3 nucleotides read TGTGCCAGCAGCCGCGCCTCTGCCGCAAATGAGCAGTTCTTC.

The V gene is TRBV28, the J gene TRBJ1-1, with a weak D call TRBD1 (5 bases). Between the trimmed V and J ends, which lost 4 bases and 1 base, there was a span of 25 bases. CDR3 length equals 19 residues. Germline CDR1 MDHEN, CDR2 SYDVKM. CDR3 DNA sequence: TGTGCCAGCAGTTCCTACTGGGGGGGGAATCGTGGGGAGAACACTGAAGCTTTCTTT. Its translation is CASSSYWGGNRGENTEAFF.

This rearrangement joins TRBV2 to TRBJ1-2; D might be TRBD1 (5 bases). Germline CDR1 reads SNHLY; CDR2 reads FYNNEI. The CDR3 is 15 residues long. V was cut by 1 base and J by 2 bases, with 11 bases left in between. CDR3 protein: CASSEGGGWNYGYTF. In DNA form, the CDR3 reads TGTGCCAGCAGTGAAGGTGGGGGTTGGAACTATGGCTACACCTTC.

The chain is built from TRBV10-3 and TRBJ2-7, with D possibly being TRBD1 (6 bases). This CDR3 has 16 residues. Germline lookup yields CDR1 ENHRY and CDR2 SYGVKD. Trimming pared 3 bases from V and 0 bases from J, leaving 15 bases between. The CDR3 is CAISESNRALSYEQYF. The CDR3, as DNA: TGTGCCATCAGTGAATCAAACAGGGCCCTCTCCTACGAGCAGTACTTC.

The chain uses TRBV14 and TRBJ1-1; D gene ambiguous. The CDR3 extends over 14 amino acids. Germline assignment: CDR1 SGHDN and CDR2 FVKESK. V was shortened by 1 base and J by 5 bases, with 11 bases between the two germline ends. CDR3 in DNA: TGTGCCAGCAGCCAAGTATTCGGGGAGACTGAAGCTTTCTTT. It is translated as CASSQVFGETEAFF.

The chain is built from TRBV6-1 and TRBJ2-3; 7 bases align to TRBD2. Germline CDR1 is MNHNS and CDR2 is SASEGT. V trimming: 1 base; J trimming: 4 bases; junction bases outside the gene matches: 11. The CDR3 is made up of 17 amino acids. CDR3 region: CASSEGWLRLAADTQYF. The CDR3 region has the DNA TGTGCCAGCAGTGAAGGGTGGCTGAGACTAGCAGCAGATACGCAGTATTTT.

The chain is built from TRBV13 and TRBJ2-3, with D uncertain. Trimming took 5 bases from V and 0 from J, leaving 15 bases between them. The CDR3 loop spans 16 amino acids. Looked up from germline, CDR1 is PRHDT and CDR2 is FYEKMQ (reference sequence). CDR3: CASSPHRVPSTDTQYF. The CDR3 DNA reads as TGTGCCAGCAGCCCTCACCGGGTTCCTAGCACAGATACGCAGTATTTT.

CDR3 nucleotide sequence: TGCAGCGTTGAACCCACAACCCCCGACACTGAAGCTTTCTTT. Its translation is CSVEPTTPDTEAFF. The chain combines TRBV29-1 with TRBJ1-1; the D is unclear. The CDR3 runs to 14 residues. The ends were cut back, 2 bases at V and 3 bases at J, with 13 bases in the middle. Per the germline V gene, CDR1 is SQVTM and CDR2 is ANQGSEA.

This chain links TRBV5-1 with TRBJ2-3, with 7 bases identical to TRBD2. The CDR3 loop spans 13 amino acids. In germline, CDR1 is SGHRS, CDR2 YFSETQ. V gave up 5 bases and J gave up 5 bases; unmatched junction bases: 5. CDR3 nucleotides: TGCGCCAGCAGATCTTTAGCGGGAGATACGCAGTATTTT. It specifies CASRSLAGDTQYF.

The chain carries TRBV27 and TRBJ2-7; D not certain. Germline-derived CDR1 and CDR2 are MNHEY and SMNVEV (reference sequence). Deletions cut 3 bases from V and 1 base from J, with 7 bases between. The CDR3 is made up of 13 amino acids. CDR3 nucleotides: TGTGCCAGCAGTTTCGGCATTTCCTACGAGCAGTACTTC. Its protein is CASSFGISYEQYF.

This chain joins TRBV18 and TRBJ1-4; D gene unclear. Germline V lookup: CDR1 KGHSH, CDR2 LQKENI. The V end lost 3 bases, the J end lost 4 bases, and 9 bases lay between the germline ends. The CDR3 covers 14 residues. The CDR3 is CASSPERINEKLFF. CDR3 sequence (DNA): TGTGCCAGCTCACCGGAACGGATTAATGAAAAACTGTTTTTT.

This rearrangement joins TRBV24-1 to TRBJ2-1, with a weak D call TRBD1 (6 bases). CDR1 is KGHDR, CDR2 SFDVKD, per germline. V lost 3 bases, J lost 5 bases, and 13 bases lay in between. The CDR3 spans 15 residues. The CDR3 DNA reads TGTGCCACCAGTGATCCTGGACAGCTAAACAATGAGCAGTTCTTC. Translation gives CATSDPGQLNNEQFF.

This clone was detected once. The V gene is TRBV4-2, the J gene TRBJ1-1, with D possibly matching TRBD1 (5 bases). Looked up from germline, CDR1 is LGHNA and CDR2 is YNFKEQ. The germline V and J ends were trimmed by 1 base and 4 bases, with 13 bases remaining between them. CDR3 length equals 15 residues. CDR3 loop: CASSQADTGGTEAFF. The CDR3 bases are TGTGCCAGCAGCCAAGCGGACACGGGGGGCACTGAAGCTTTCTTT.

The rearrangement joins TRBV3-1 (or the pseudogene TRBV3-2) to TRBJ1-1, with TRBD1 matching over 8 bases. The CDR3 has 16 residues. Germline CDR1 and CDR2: LGHDT and YNNKEL (reference sequence). The junction had 7 bases not matched to a gene; V was cut back by 3 bases and J by 1 base. The CDR3 spells CASSQAGGIGNTEAFF. The CDR3 nucleotides read TGTGCCAGCAGCCAGGCAGGGGGCATCGGGAACACTGAAGCTTTCTTT.

A single count supports this clone. V is TRBV11-2 and J is TRBJ2-1, with TRBD2 identical over 11 bases. V lost 5 bases to trimming and J lost 8 bases; unmatched junction nucleotides: 8. This CDR3 contains 15 residues. Germline V gene data show CDR1 as SGHAT and CDR2 as FQNNGV. CDR3 loop: CASSGIAGGRYEQFF. The CDR3, as DNA: TGTGCCAGCAGCGGCATAGCGGGGGGGCGGTATGAGCAGTTCTTC. The whole variable domain, remainder taken from reference TRBV11-2 and TRBJ2-1, is EAGVAQSPRYKIIEKRQSVAFWCNPISGHATLYWYQQILGQGPKLLIQFQNNGVVDDSQLPKDRFSAERLKGVDSTLKIQPAKLEDSAVYLCASSGIAGGRYEQFFGPGTRLTVL.

The rearrangement links TRBV5-1 to TRBJ1-2, with TRBD1 matching over 9 bases. Germline values: CDR1 SGHRS, CDR2 YFSETQ. V shed 2 bases, J shed 4 bases, and the junction held 9 bases outside the gene matches. CDR3 length: 16 amino acids. The chain's CDR3 is CASSFLPGQGLYGYTF. CDR3 nucleotide sequence: TGCGCCAGCAGCTTCCTACCGGGACAGGGACTCTATGGCTACACCTTC.

The chain combines TRBV5-1 with TRBJ2-4; D is uncertain. Germline values: CDR1 SGHRS, CDR2 YFSETQ. The CDR3 runs to 15 residues. The germline V and J ends were trimmed by 4 bases and 5 bases, with 16 bases remaining between them. The CDR3 coding sequence is TGCGCCAGCAGCATGGGGTCGAAGTGGGAAAACATTCAGTACTTC. This translates into CASSMGSKWENIQYF.

This sequence joins TRBV9 and TRBJ1-1; 8 nucleotides agree with TRBD1. The germline gives CDR1 SGDLS, CDR2 YYNGEE. The CDR3 is made up of 14 amino acids. J lost 2 bases, V lost 3 bases, and 3 bases had no gene match. The CDR3 DNA reads as TGTGCCAGCAGCGCTGGACAGGGCAACACTGAAGCTTTCTTT. The encoded protein is CASSAGQGNTEAFF.

The V and J genes are TRBV9 and TRBJ1-4, with D possibly being TRBD1 (5 bases). V lost 0 bases and J lost 8, with 14 bases in between. In germline, CDR1 is SGDLS, CDR2 YYNGEE. This CDR3 has 15 residues. CDR3 protein: CASSVEGRVGEKLFF. CDR3 sequence (DNA): TGTGCCAGCAGCGTAGAGGGCAGGGTGGGAGAAAAACTGTTTTTT.

The chain carries TRBV6-2 or TRBV6-3 and TRBJ2-3, with D maybe TRBD2 (6 bases). CDR1 is MNHEY and CDR2 is SVGEGT in the germline V gene. This CDR3 region has 14 residues. V was shortened by 5 bases and J by 3 bases, with 12 bases between the two germline ends. This CDR3 is CASSKALATDTQYF. CDR3 nucleotide sequence: TGTGCCAGCAGTAAGGCACTAGCTACAGATACGCAGTATTTT.

A word on this clone: Other DNA sequences within the sample encode an identical CDR3. This rearrangement joins TRBV29-1 to TRBJ2-1; D is ambiguous. The germline V gene encodes CDR1 SQVTM and CDR2 ANQGSEA. V gave up 4 bases and J gave up 0 bases, with 7 bases separating them. The CDR3 length is 13 residues. The CDR3: CSVGYSSYNEQFF. The CDR3 DNA reads as TGCAGCGTTGGGTATAGCTCCTACAATGAGCAGTTCTTC.

This rearrangement joins TRBV11-2 to TRBJ1-6; no firm D call. Trimming cost V 3 bases and J 5 bases, with 8 bases left between them. CDR3 size: 14 residues. The germline V gene has CDR1 SGHAT and CDR2 FQNNGV. CDR3 sequence (DNA): TGTGCCAGCAGCTTGACTACACATAATTCACCCCTCCACTTT. Amino acid sequence: CASSLTTHNSPLHF.

This rearrangement joins TRBV5-1 to TRBJ2-7; possibly TRBD2 for D (5 bases). V shed 3 bases and J shed 2 bases, with 12 bases lying between them. This CDR3 has 14 residues. Germline V CDR1 and CDR2: SGHRS, YFSETQ. CDR3 in DNA: TGCGCCAGCAGCTCCGGCGGGTCAACCTACGAGCAGTACTTC. It codes for CASSSGGSTYEQYF.

The chain recombines TRBV5-1 with TRBJ1-5; D not certain. The CDR3 length is 15 residues. The germline V gene has CDR1 SGHRS and CDR2 YFSETQ. V shed 0 bases and J shed 3 bases, with 10 bases lying between them. The CDR3 spells CASSLGGSPNQPQHF. CDR3 nucleotides: TGCGCCAGCAGCTTGGGAGGGTCTCCCAATCAGCCCCAGCATTTT.

CDR3 sequence reads: CASSSRGRRRYGYTF. DNA for the CDR3: TGTGCCAGCAGTTCTCGGGGGCGCCGACGCTATGGCTACACCTTC. The chain carries TRBV28 and TRBJ1-2, with D perhaps matching TRBD1 (6 bases). The V end lost 4 bases, the J end lost 4 bases, and 16 bases lay between the germline ends. Germline CDR1 and CDR2: MDHEN and SYDVKM. This CDR3 has 15 residues.

For the CDR3, the DNA is TGCGCCAGCAGCTTTCTCAGAGGGGCAGATACGCAGTATTTT. Its protein product is CASSFLRGADTQYF. V and J are TRBV5-1 and TRBJ2-3, with D possibly being TRBD1 or TRBD2 (5 bases each). The V gene's germline CDR1 is SGHRS and CDR2 YFSETQ. Deletions cut 2 bases from V and 4 bases from J, with 11 bases between. The CDR3 is made up of 14 amino acids.

The rearrangement uses TRBV7-9 and TRBJ2-2, with D possibly TRBD2 on 6 matching bases. CDR1 and CDR2 (germline): SEHNR, FQNEAQ (reference sequence). This CDR3 is built from 12 residues. With 5 bases removed from V and 5 bases from J, the gap between germline ends came to 6 bases. This CDR3 reads CASSGGTGELFF. CDR3 bases: TGTGCCAGCAGCGGGGGGACCGGGGAGCTGTTTTTT.

The gene calls are TRBV4-1 and TRBJ2-1, with D possibly matching TRBD2 (6 bases). V lost 1 base and J lost 9, with 16 bases in between. Germline V lookup: CDR1 MGHRA, CDR2 YSYEKL. The CDR3 consists of 15 residues. CDR3 bases: TGCGCCAGCAGCCAAGGGACCACCGTGGGGGGTGAGCAGTTCTTC. Translation: CASSQGTTVGGEQFF.

The chain uses TRBV7-9 and TRBJ2-2; D possibly corresponds to TRBD1 (7 bases). This CDR3 comprises 12 residues. The germline V and J ends were trimmed by 8 bases and 5 bases, with 9 bases remaining between them. CDR1 SEHNR and CDR2 FQNEAQ come from the germline V gene (reference sequence). CDR3 in amino acids: CASPGGTGELFF. In DNA form, the CDR3 reads TGTGCCAGCCCAGGGGGGACCGGGGAGCTGTTTTTT.

The chain uses TRBV7-8 and TRBJ2-2; 10 nucleotides line up with TRBD2. V shed 5 bases and J 6 bases; nucleotides not matched to a gene: 12. Looked up from germline, CDR1 is SGHVS and CDR2 is FQNEAQ. CDR3 length equals 17 residues. The DNA for the CDR3 is TGTGCCAGCAGCAAACCCATTAGACTAGCGGGTCCCGGGGAGCTGTTTTTT. It specifies CASSKPIRLAGPGELFF. Filled out from reference TRBV7-8 and TRBJ2-2, the complete variable domain reads GAGVSQSPRYKVAKRGQDVALRCDPISGHVSLFWYQQALGQGPEFLTYFQNEAQLDKSGLPSDRFFAERPEGSVSTLKIQRTQQEDSAVYLCASSKPIRLAGPGELFFGEGSRLTVL.

The CDR3: CASSPPLLGVHTEAFF. As DNA, the CDR3 is TGTGCCAGCTCACCACCGCTGTTGGGGGTCCACACTGAAGCTTTCTTT. V usage is TRBV18 and J usage is TRBJ1-1, with D tentatively TRBD1 (5 bases). Germline V gene data show CDR1 as KGHSH and CDR2 as LQKENI. The CDR3 consists of 16 residues. Trimming removed 0 bases from V and 3 bases from J, with 14 bases in between. Filled out from reference TRBV18 and TRBJ1-1, the complete variable domain reads NAGVMQNPRHLVRRRGQEARLRCSPMKGHSHVYWYRQLPEEGLKFMVYLQKENIIDESGMPKERFSAEFPKEGPSILRIQQVVRGDSAAYFCASSPPLLGVHTEAFFGQGTRLTVV.

The rearrangement uses TRBV28 and TRBJ2-1; TRBD1 matches 10 bases. The J segment lost 6 bases and the V segment lost 5 bases, leaving 7 bases of the junction unmatched. From germline, CDR1 is MDHEN and CDR2 SYDVKM. This CDR3 spans 15 amino acids. CDR3 coding DNA: TGTGCCAGCAGTCGACCGGGACAGGGGCCCAATGAGCAGTTCTTC. It encodes CASSRPGQGPNEQFF.